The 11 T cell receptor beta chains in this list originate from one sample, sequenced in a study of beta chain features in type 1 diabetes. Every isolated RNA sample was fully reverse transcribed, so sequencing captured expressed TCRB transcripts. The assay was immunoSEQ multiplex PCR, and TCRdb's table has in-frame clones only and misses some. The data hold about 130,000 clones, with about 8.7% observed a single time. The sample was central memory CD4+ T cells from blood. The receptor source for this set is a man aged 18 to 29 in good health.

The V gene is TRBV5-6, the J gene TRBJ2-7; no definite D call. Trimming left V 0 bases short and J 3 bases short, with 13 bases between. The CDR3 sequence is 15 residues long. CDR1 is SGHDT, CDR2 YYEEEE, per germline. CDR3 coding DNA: TGTGCCAGCAGCTTGGCCACCAGGCTTCACTACGAGCAGTACTTC. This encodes CASSLATRLHYEQYF.

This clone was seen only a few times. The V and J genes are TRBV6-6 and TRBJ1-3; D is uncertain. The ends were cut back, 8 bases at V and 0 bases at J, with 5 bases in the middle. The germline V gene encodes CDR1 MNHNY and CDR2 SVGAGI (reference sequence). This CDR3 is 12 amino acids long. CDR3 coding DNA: TGTGCCAGCGGGAGCTCTGGAAACACCATATATTTT. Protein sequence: CASGSSGNTIYF.

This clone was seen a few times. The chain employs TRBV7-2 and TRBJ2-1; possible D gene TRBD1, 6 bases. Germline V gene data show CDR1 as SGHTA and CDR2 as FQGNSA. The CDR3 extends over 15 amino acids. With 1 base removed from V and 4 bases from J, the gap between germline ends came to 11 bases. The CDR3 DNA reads TGTGCCAGCAGCTTAGACAGGGCTGGGTACAATGAGCAGTTCTTC. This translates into CASSLDRAGYNEQFF.

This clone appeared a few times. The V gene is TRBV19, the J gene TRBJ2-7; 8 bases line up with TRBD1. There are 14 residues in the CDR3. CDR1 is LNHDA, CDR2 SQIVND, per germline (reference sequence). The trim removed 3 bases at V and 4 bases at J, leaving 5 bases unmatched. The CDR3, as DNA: TGTGCCAGTAGTATCGCAGGGGGCAAGTACGAGCAGTACTTC. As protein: CASSIAGGKYEQYF. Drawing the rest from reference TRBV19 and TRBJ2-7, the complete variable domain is DGGITQSPKYLFRKEGQNVTLSCEQNLNHDAMYWYRQDPGQGLRLIYYSQIVNDFQKGDIAEGYSVSREKKESFPLTVTSAQKNPTAFYLCASSIAGGKYEQYFGPGTRLTVT.

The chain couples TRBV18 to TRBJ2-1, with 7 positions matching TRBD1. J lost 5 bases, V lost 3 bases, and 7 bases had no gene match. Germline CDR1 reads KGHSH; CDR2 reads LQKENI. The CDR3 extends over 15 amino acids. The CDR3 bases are TGTGCCAGCTCACCTGGACAGGTCCGAAACAATGAGCAGTTCTTC. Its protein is CASSPGQVRNNEQFF.

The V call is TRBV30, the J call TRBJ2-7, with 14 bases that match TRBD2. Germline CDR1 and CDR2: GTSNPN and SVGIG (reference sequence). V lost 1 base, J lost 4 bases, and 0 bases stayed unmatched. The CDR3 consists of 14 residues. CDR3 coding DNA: TGTGCCTGGAGTGGACTAGCGGGGGGGTACGAGCAGTACTTC. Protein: CAWSGLAGGYEQYF.

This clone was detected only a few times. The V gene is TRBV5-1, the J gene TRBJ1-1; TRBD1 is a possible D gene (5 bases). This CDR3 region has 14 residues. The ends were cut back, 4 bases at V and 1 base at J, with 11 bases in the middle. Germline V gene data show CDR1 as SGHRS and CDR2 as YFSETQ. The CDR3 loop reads CASSPGDRNTEAFF. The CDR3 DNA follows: TGCGCCAGCAGCCCGGGAGACAGGAACACTGAAGCTTTCTTT.

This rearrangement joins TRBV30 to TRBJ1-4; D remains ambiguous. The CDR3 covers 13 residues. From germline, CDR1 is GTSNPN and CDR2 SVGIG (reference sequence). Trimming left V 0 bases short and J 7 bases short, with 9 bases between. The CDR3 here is CAWSVGGFEKLFF. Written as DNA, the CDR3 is TGTGCCTGGAGTGTTGGAGGGTTTGAAAAACTGTTTTTT.

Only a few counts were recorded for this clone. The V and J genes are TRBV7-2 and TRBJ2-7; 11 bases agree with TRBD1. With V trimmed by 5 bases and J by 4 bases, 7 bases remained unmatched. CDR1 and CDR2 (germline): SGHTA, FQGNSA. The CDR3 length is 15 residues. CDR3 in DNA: TGTGCCAGCAGCCTCGGGACAGGGGGGTCTTACGAGCAGTACTTC. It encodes CASSLGTGGSYEQYF.

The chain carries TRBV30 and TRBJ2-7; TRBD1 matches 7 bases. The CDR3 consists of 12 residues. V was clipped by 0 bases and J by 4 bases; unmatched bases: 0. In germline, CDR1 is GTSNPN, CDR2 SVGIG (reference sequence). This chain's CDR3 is CAWSVQGYEQYF. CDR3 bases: TGTGCCTGGAGTGTACAGGGGTACGAGCAGTACTTC.

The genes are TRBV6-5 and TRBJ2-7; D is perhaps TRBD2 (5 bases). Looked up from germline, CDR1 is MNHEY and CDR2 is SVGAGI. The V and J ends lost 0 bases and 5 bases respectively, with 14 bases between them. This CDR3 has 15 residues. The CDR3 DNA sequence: TGTGCCAGCAGTTACTCGAACGGGGTCAGGAACGAGCAGTACTTC. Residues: CASSYSNGVRNEQYF.